Sequencing of this T cell receptor (beta chain) was carried out in a study of spatial heterogeneity in lung cancer. Study information: PBMC collected at follow-up were sequenced when available, a median of roughly two years after resection.

As to time point: blood at routine non-recurrence follow-up after resection. TCRdb analysed the 5' RACE reads with MiXCR anew, one entry per CDR3 protein. The profile shows fewer than 150,000 distinct CDR3 sequences, approximately 10% of them singletons. CDR1 and CDR2 (germline): DFQATT, SNEGSKA (reference sequence). The CDR3 has 15 residues. Trimming pared 0 bases from V and 5 bases from J, leaving 14 bases between. The sequences come from PBMCs, collected at follow-up. The clonotype comes from a female donor with early-stage non-small cell lung cancer. V gene TRBV20-1 combines with J gene TRBJ2-1; no clear D gene. CDR3 loop: CSARDPRRSHNEQFF. CDR3 coding DNA: TGCAGTGCTAGAGACCCTCGTCGATCACACAATGAGCAGTTCTTC.